This TCR beta chain emerged from a study of blood T cell repertoires in COVID-19. As handled by the study authors: Amplification of reference gene primers provided the estimated nucleated cell counts. Generated by immunoSEQ multiplex PCR, the TCRdb table keeps only in-frame clones and is missing some. The V and J calls and the clone size are those of that table, but D and trimming were determined from the DNA. The sample yields about 120,000 clones, roughly 89% seen once. The V gene's germline CDR1 is MNHNY and CDR2 SVGAGI (reference sequence). CDR3 length: 15 residues. J gave up 4 bases and V 9 bases, and 12 bases lay outside the gene matches. Seattle enrolled patients during active infection and tracked them longitudinally.

The sequenced sample was peripheral blood. The rearrangement joins TRBV6-6 to TRBJ1-1, with 9 positions matching TRBD1. This clonotype was obtained from a woman in her sixties with COVID-19, enrolled during active disease. The CDR3 loop is CASIYEQGAGTEAFF. The CDR3 DNA is TGTGCCAGTATTTATGAACAGGGGGCGGGCACTGAAGCTTTCTTT.